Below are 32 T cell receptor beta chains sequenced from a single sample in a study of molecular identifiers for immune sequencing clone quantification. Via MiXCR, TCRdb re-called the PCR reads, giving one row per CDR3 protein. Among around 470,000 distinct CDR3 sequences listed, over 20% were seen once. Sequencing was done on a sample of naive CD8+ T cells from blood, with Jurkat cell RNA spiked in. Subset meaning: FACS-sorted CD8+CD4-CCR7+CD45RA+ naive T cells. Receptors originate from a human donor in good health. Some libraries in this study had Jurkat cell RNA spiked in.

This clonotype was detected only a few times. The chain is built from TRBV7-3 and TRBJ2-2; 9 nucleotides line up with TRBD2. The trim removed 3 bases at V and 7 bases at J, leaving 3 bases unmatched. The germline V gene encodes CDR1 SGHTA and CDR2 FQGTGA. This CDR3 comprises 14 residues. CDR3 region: CASSFSGSGGELFF. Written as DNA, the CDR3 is TGTGCCAGCAGCTTTAGCGGGAGCGGCGGGGAGCTGTTTTTT. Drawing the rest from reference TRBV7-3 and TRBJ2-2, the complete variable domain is GAGVSQTPSNKVTEKGKYVELRCDPISGHTALYWYRQSLGQGPEFLIYFQGTGAADDSGLPNDRFFAVRPEGSVSTLKIQRTERGDSAVYLCASSFSGSGGELFFGEGSRLTVL.

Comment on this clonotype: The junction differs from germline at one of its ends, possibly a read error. CDR3: CASSPIEQGARGAVF. The CDR3 DNA reads as TGTGCCAGCAGCCCAATCGAGCAGGGCGCCCGGGGAGCTGTTTTT. The chain carries TRBV14 and TRBJ2-2; either TRBD1 or TRBD2 may fit D (5 bases each). Germline V gene data show CDR1 as SGHDN and CDR2 as FVKESK. CDR3 length: 15 amino acids.

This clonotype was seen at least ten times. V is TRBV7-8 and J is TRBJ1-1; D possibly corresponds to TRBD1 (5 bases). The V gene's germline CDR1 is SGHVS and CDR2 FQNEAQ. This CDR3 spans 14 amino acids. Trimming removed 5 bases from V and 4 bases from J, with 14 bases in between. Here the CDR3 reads CASSRGGEGTEAFF. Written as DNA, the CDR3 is TGTGCCAGCAGCCGGGGGGGGGAGGGCACTGAAGCTTTCTTT.

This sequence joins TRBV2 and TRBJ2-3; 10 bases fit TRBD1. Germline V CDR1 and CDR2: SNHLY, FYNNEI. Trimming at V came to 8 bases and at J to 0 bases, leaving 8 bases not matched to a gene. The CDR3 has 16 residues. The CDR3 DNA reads TGTGCCAGCGGAATCGGGACAGGGGAAAGCACAGATACGCAGTATTTT. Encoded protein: CASGIGTGESTDTQYF.

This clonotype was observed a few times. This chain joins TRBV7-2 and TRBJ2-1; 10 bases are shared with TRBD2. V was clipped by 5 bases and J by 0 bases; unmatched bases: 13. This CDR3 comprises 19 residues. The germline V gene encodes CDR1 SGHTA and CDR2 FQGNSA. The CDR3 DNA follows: TGTGCCAGCAGCCCCGTGGTAGCGGGGGGACTAAGCTCCTACAATGAGCAGTTCTTC. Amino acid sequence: CASSPVVAGGLSSYNEQFF.

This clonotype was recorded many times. For the CDR3, the DNA is TGTGCCAGTAGTATAGCCCAAGACAGTTACGAGCAGTACTTC. Translated, it gives CASSIAQDSYEQYF. This chain connects TRBV19 to TRBJ2-7, with D possibly matching TRBD1 (5 bases). This CDR3 is built from 14 residues. Looked up from germline, CDR1 is LNHDA and CDR2 is SQIVND (reference sequence). V lost 1 base and J lost 4, with 11 bases in between. Together with reference TRBV19 and TRBJ2-7, the CDR3 gives the full variable domain: DGGITQSPKYLFRKEGQNVTLSCEQNLNHDAMYWYRQDPGQGLRLIYYSQIVNDFQKGDIAEGYSVSREKKESFPLTVTSAQKNPTAFYLCASSIAQDSYEQYFGPGTRLTVT.

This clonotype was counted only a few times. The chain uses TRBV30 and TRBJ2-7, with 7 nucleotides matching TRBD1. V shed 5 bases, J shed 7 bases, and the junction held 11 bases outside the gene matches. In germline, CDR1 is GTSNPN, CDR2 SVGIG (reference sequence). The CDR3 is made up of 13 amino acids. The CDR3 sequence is CAWGGQVLGEQYF. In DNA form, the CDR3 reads TGTGCCTGGGGAGGACAGGTTCTGGGGGAGCAGTACTTC.

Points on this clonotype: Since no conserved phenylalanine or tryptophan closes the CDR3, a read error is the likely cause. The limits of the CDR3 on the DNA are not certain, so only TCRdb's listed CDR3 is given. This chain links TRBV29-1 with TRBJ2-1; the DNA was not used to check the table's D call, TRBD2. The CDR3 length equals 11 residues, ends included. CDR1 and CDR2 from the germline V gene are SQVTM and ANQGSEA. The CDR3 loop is CSVEILAGAVS.

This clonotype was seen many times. In DNA, the CDR3 is TGTGCCAGCAGCGCCCGGGAGCACTCCTACGAGCAGTACTTC. As protein: CASSAREHSYEQYF. The J gene is TRBJ2-7, the V gene TRBV7-9; D might be TRBD2 (6 bases). CDR1 and CDR2 from the germline V gene are SEHNR and FQNEAQ (reference sequence). The CDR3 totals 14 residues. The V end lost 5 bases, the J end lost 0 bases, and 11 bases lay between the germline ends.

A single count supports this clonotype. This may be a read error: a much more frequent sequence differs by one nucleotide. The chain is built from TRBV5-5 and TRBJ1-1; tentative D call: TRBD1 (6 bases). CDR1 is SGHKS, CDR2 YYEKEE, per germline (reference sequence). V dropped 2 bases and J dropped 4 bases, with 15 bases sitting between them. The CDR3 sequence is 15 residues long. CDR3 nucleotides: TGTGCCAGCAGCTTCCCACAGGGAGTGAGCACTGAAGCTTTCTTT. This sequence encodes CASSFPQGVSTEAFF.

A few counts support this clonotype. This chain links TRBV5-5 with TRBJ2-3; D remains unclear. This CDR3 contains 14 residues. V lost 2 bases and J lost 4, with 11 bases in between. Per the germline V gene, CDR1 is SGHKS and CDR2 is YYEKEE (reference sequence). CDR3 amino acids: CASSLEYRADTQYF. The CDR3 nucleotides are TGTGCCAGCAGCTTAGAGTATAGGGCAGATACGCAGTATTTT. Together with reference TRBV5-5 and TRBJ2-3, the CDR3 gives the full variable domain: DAGVTQSPTHLIKTRGQQVTLRCSPISGHKSVSWYQQVLGQGPQFIFQYYEKEERGRGNFPDRFSARQFPNYSSELNVNALLLGDSALYLCASSLEYRADTQYFGPGTRLTVL.

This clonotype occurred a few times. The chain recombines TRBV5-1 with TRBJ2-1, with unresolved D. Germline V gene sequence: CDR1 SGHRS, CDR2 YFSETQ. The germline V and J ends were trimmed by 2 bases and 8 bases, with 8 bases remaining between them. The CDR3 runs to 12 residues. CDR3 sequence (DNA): TGCGCCAGCAGCTTCGACTTGGATGAGCAGTTCTTC. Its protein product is CASSFDLDEQFF.

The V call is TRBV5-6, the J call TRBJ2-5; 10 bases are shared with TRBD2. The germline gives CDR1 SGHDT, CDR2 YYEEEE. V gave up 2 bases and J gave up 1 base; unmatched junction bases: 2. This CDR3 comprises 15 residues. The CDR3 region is CASSFRTSGQETQYF. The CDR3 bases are TGTGCCAGCAGCTTTCGGACTAGCGGCCAAGAGACCCAGTACTTC.

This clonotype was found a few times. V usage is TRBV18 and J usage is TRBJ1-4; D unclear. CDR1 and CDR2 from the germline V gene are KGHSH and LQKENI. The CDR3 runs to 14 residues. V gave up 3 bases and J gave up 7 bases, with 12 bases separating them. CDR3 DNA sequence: TGTGCCAGCTCACCCGCCGGGTCGGGTGAAAAACTGTTTTTT. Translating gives CASSPAGSGEKLFF. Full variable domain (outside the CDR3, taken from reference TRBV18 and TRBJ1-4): NAGVMQNPRHLVRRRGQEARLRCSPMKGHSHVYWYRQLPEEGLKFMVYLQKENIIDESGMPKERFSAEFPKEGPSILRIQQVVRGDSAAYFCASSPAGSGEKLFFGSGTQLSVL.

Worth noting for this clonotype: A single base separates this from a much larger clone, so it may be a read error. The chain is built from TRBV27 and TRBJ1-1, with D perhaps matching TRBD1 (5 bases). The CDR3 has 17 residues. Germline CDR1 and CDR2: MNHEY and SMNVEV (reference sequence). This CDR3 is CASGLGRDRLLDTEAFF. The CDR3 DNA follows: TGTGCCAGCGGTTTGGGCCGGGACCGGTTGCTAGACACTGAAGCTTTCTTT.

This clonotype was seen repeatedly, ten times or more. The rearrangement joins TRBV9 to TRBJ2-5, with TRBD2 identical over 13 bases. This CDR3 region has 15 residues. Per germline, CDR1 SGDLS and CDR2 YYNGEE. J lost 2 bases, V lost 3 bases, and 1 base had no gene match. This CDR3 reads CASSAGLAGQETQYF. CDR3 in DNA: TGTGCCAGCAGCGCGGGACTAGCGGGGCAAGAGACCCAGTACTTC.

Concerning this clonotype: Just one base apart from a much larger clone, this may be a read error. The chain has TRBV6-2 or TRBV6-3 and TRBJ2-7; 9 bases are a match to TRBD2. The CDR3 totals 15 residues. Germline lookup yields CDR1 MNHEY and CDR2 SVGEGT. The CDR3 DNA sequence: TGTACCAGCATCCACGGACTAGCGACCACCTACGAGCAGTACTTC. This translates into CTSIHGLATTYEQYF.

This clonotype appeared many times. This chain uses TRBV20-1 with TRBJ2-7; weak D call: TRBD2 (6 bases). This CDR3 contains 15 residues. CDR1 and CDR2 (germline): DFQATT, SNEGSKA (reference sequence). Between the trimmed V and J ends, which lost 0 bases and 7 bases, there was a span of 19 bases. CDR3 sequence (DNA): TGCAGTGCTAGAGATATCGGACTACCCACTGGTGAGCAGTACTTC. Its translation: CSARDIGLPTGEQYF.

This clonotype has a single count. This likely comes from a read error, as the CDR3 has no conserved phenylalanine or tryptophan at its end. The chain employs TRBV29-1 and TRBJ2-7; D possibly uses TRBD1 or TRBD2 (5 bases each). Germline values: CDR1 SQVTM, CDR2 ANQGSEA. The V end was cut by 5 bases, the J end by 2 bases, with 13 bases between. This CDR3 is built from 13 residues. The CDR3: CSVPGDRTYEQYI. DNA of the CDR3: TGCAGCGTTCCTGGGGACCGAACCTACGAGCAGTACATC.

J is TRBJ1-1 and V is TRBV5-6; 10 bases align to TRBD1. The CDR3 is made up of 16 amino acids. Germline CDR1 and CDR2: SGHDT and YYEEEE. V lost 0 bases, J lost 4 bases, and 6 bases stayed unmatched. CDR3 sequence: CASSLVAGQGITEAFF. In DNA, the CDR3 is TGTGCCAGCAGCTTGGTGGCGGGACAGGGGATCACTGAAGCTTTCTTT.

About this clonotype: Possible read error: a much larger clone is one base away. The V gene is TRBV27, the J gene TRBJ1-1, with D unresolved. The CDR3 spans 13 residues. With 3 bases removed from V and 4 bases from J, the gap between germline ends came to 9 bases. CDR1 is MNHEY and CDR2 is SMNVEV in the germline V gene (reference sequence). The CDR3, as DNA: TGTGCCAGCAGTTTTAGTCTGAGCACTGAAGCTTTCTTT. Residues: CASSFSLSTEAFF.

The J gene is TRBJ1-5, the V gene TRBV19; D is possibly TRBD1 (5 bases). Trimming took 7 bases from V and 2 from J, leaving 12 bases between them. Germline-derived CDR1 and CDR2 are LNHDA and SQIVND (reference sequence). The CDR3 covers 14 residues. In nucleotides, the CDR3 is TGTGCCAGTACAACAGGTTGGGGCAATCAGCCCCAGCATTTT. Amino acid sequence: CASTTGWGNQPQHF.

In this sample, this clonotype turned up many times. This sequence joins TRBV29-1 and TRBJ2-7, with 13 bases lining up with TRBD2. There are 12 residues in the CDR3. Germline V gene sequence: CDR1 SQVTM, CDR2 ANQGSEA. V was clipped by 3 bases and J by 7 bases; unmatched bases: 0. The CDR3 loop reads CSVEGLAGEQYF. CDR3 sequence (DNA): TGCAGCGTTGAGGGACTAGCGGGGGAGCAGTACTTC.

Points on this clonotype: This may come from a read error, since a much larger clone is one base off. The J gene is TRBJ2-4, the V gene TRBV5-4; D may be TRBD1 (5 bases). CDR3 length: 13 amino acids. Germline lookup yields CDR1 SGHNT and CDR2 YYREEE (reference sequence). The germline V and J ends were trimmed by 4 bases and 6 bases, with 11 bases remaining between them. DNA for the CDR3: TGTGCCAGCAGCCTCAATCAGGGAAACATTCAGTACTTC. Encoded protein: CASSLNQGNIQYF.

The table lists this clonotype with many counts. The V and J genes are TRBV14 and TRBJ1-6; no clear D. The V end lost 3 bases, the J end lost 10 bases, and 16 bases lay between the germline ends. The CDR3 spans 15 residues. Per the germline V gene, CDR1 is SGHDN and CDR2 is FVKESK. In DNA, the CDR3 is TGTGCCAGCAGCCAGAGGTCCCTTCGAGGATCACCCCTCCACTTT. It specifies CASSQRSLRGSPLHF.

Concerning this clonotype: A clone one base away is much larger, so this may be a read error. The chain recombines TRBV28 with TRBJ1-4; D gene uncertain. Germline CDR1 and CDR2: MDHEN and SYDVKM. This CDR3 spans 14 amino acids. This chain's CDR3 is CASSLTGMDEKPFF. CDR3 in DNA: TGTGCCAGCAGTTTAACGGGGATGGATGAAAAACCGTTTTTT.

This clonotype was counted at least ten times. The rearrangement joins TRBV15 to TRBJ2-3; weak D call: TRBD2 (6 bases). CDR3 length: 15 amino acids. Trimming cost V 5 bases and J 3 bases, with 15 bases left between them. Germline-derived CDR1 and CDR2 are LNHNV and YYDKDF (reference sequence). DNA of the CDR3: TGTGCCACCAGCTCTTATACCCGGGGGACAGATACGCAGTATTTT. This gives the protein CATSSYTRGTDTQYF.

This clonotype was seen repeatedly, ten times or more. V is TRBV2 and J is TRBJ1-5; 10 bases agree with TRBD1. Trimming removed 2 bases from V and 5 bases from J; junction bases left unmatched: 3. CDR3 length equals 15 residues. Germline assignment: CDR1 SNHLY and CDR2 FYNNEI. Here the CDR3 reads CASSERQGAYQPQHF. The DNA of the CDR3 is TGTGCCAGCAGTGAAAGACAGGGGGCCTATCAGCCCCAGCATTTT. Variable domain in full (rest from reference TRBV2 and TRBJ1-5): EPEVTQTPSHQVTQMGQEVILRCVPISNHLYFYWYRQILGQKVEFLVSFYNNEISEKSEIFDDQFSVERPDGSNFTLKIRSTKLEDSAMYFCASSERQGAYQPQHFGDGTRLSIL.

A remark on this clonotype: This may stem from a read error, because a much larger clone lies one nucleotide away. In nucleotides, the CDR3 is TGCGCCAGCAGCTTTGGAAGAGAAGCTTTCTTT. It codes for CASSFGREAFF. V usage is TRBV5-1 and J usage is TRBJ1-1; D is unresolved. Deletions cut 2 bases from V and 8 bases from J, with 7 bases between. The CDR3 has 11 amino acids. Looked up from germline, CDR1 is SGHRS and CDR2 is YFSETQ.

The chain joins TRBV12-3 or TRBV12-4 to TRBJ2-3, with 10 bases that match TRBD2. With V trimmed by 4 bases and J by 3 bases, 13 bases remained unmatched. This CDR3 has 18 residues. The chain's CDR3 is CASSSRLTEREGTDTQYF. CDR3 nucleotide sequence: TGTGCCAGCAGTTCTCGCCTAACGGAGCGGGAGGGGACAGATACGCAGTATTTT.

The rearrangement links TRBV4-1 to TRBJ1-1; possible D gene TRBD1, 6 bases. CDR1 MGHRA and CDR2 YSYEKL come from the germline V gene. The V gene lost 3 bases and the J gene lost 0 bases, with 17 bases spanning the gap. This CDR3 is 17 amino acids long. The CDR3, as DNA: TGCGCCAGCAGCCACATTACAGGGTTGTCAGTGAACACTGAAGCTTTCTTT. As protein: CASSHITGLSVNTEAFF.

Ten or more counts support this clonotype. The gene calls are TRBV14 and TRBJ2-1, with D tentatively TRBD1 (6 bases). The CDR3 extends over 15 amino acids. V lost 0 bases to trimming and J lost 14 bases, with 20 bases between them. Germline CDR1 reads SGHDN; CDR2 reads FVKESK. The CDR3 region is CASSQEGFGTQGEFF. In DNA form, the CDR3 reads TGTGCCAGCAGCCAAGAAGGCTTCGGGACACAGGGAGAGTTCTTC.